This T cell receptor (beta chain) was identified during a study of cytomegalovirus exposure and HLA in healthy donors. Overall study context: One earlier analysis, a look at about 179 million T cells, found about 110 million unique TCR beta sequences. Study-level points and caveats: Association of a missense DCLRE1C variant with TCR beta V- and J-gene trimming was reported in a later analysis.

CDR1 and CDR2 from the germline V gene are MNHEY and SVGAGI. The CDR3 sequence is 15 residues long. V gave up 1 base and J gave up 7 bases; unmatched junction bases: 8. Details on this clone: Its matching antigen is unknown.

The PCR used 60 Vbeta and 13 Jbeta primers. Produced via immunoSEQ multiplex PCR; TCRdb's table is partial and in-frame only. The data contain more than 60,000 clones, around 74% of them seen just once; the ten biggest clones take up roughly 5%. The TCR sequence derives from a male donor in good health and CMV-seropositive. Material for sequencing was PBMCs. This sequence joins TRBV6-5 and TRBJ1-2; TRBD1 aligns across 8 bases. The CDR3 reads CASSYFGQGAVGYTF. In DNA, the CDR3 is TGTGCCAGCAGTTACTTCGGCCAGGGGGCTGTTGGCTACACCTTC.